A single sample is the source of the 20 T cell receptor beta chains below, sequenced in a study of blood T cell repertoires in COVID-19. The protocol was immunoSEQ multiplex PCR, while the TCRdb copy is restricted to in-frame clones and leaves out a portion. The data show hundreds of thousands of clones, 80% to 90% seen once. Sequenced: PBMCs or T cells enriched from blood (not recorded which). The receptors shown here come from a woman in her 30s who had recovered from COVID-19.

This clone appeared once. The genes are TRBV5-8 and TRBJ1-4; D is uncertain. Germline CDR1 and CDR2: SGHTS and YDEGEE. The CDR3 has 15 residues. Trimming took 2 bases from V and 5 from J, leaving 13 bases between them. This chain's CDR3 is CASSFQAVGNEKLFF. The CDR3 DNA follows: TGTGCCAGCAGCTTTCAGGCAGTAGGAAATGAAAAACTGTTTTTT.

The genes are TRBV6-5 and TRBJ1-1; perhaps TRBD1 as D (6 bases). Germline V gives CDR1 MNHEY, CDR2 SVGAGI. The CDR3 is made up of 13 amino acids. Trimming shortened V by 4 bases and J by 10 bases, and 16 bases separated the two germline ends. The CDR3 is CASSSGGAGLAFF. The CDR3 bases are TGTGCCAGCAGTTCGGGGGGGGCTGGGCTAGCTTTCTTT.

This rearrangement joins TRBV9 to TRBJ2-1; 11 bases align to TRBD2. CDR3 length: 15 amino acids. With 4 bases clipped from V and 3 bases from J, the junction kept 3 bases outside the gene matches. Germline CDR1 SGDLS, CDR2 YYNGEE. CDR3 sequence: CASSPGTSGYNEQFF. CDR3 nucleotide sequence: TGTGCCAGCAGCCCAGGGACTAGCGGCTACAATGAGCAGTTCTTC.

The CDR3 sequence is CASSVRGSYNEQFF. The CDR3 DNA is TGTGCCAGCAGTGTACGGGGGTCCTACAATGAGCAGTTCTTC. This chain links TRBV2 with TRBJ2-1; D perhaps matches TRBD2 (6 bases). Germline V gives CDR1 SNHLY, CDR2 FYNNEI. This CDR3 has 14 residues. Deletions cut 4 bases from V and 1 base from J, with 8 bases between.

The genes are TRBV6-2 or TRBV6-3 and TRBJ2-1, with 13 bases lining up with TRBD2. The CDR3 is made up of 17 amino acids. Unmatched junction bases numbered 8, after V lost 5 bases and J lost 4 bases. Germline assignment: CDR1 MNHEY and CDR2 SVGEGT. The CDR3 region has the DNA TGTGCCAGCAGTGACCTACTAGCGGGAGGGCCTTACAATGAGCAGTTCTTC. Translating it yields CASSDLLAGGPYNEQFF.

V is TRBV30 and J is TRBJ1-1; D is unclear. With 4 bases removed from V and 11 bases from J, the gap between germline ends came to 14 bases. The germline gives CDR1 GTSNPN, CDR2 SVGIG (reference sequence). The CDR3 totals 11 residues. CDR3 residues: CAWTPNPAAFF. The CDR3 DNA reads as TGTGCCTGGACCCCTAACCCAGCGGCTTTCTTT.

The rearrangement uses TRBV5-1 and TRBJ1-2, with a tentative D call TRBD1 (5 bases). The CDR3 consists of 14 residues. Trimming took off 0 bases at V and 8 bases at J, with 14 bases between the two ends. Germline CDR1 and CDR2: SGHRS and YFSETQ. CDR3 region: CASSLAGGSQGYTF. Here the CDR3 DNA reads TGCGCCAGCAGCTTGGCCGGGGGGTCACAGGGCTACACCTTC.

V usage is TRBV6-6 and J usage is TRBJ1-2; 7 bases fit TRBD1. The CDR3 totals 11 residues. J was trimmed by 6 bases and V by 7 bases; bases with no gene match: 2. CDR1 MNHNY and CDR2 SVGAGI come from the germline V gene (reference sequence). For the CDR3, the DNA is TGTGCCAGCACTGACAGGGATGGCTACACCTTC. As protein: CASTDRDGYTF.

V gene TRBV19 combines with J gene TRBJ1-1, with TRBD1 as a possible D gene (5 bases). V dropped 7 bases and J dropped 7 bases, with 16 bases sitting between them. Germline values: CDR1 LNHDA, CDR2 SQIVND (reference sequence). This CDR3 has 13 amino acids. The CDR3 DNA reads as TGTGCCAGTACCAGTAACAGGCTCCTTGAAGCTTTCTTT. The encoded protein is CASTSNRLLEAFF.

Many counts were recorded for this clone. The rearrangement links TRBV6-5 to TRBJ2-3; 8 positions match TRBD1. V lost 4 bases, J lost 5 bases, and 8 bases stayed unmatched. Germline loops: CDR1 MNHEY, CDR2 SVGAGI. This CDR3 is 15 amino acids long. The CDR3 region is CASSSLTGVRDTQYF. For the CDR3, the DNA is TGTGCCAGCAGTTCGCTGACAGGGGTGAGAGATACGCAGTATTTT.

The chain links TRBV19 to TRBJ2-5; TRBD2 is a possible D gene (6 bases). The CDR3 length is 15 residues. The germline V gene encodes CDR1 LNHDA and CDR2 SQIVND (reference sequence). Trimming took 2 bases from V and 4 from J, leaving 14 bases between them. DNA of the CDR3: TGTGCCAGTAGTATATATGGAGGGTCTAGAGAGACCCAGTACTTC. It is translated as CASSIYGGSRETQYF.

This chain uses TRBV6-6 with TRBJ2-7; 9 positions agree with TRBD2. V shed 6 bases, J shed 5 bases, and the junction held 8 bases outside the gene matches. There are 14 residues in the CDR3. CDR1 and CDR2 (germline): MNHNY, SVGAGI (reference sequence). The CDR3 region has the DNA TGTGCCAGCAGATTAGCGGGAGCTCTCGACGAGCAGTACTTC. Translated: CASRLAGALDEQYF.

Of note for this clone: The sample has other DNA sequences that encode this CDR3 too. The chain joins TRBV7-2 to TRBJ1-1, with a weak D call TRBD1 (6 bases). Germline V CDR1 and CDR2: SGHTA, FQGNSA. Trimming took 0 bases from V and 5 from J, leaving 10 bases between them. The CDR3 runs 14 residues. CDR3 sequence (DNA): TGTGCCAGCAGCTTAGCACAGGGTGGGACTGAAGCTTTCTTT. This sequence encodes CASSLAQGGTEAFF.

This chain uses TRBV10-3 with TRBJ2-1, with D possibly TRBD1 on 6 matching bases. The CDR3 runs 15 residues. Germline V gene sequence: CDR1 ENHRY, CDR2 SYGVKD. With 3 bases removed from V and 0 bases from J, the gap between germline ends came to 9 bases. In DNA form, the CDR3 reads TGTGCCATCAGTGAAGGACAGAGCTCCTACAATGAGCAGTTCTTC. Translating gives CAISEGQSSYNEQFF.

The CDR3 region is CASSQFGGFGADTQYF. In DNA, the CDR3 is TGTGCCAGCAGCCAATTCGGGGGTTTTGGCGCAGATACGCAGTATTTT. The rearrangement joins TRBV3-1 (or the pseudogene TRBV3-2) to TRBJ2-3; possibly TRBD2 for D (6 bases). The V end lost 2 bases, the J end lost 4 bases, and 16 bases lay between the germline ends. CDR3 size: 16 residues. Germline lookup yields CDR1 LGHDT and CDR2 YNNKEL (reference sequence).

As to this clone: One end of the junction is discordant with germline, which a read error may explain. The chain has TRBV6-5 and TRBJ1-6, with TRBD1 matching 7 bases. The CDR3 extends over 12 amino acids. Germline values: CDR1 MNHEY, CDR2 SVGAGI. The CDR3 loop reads CASSSATGSLYF. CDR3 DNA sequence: TGTGCCAGCAGTTCCGCGACAGGGAGCCTCTACTTT.

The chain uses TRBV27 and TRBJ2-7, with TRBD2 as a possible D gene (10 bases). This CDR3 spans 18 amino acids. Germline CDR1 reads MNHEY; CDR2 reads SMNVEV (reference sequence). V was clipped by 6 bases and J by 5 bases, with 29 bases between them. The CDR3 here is CASSSGTGRASGSHEQYF. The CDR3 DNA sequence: TGTGCCAGCAGCTCCGGGACAGGGAGGGCTAGCGGGAGCCACGAGCAGTACTTC.

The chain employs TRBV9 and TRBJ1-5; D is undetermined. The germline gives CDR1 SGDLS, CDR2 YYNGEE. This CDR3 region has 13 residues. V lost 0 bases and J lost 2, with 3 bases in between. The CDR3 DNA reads TGTGCCAGCAGCGTAGTCGGCAATCAGCCCCAGCATTTT. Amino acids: CASSVVGNQPQHF.

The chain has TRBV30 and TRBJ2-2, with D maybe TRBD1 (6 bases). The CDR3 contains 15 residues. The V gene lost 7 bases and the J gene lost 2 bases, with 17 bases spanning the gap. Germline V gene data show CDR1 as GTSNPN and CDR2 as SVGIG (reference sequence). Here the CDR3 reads CASAAGVVNTGELFF. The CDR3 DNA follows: TGTGCCTCCGCCGCAGGGGTCGTTAACACCGGGGAGCTGTTTTTT.

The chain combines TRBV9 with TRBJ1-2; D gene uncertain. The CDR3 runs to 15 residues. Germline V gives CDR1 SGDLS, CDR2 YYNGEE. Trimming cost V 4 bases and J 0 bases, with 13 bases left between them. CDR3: CASSPATTTNYGYTF. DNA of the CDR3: TGTGCCAGCAGCCCGGCGACAACCACTAACTATGGCTACACCTTC.